One sample yielded the 28 T cell receptor beta chains listed below, sequenced in a study of Ad26.COV2.S vaccination and SARS-CoV-2 variants. Treatment described: roughly 19 received Ad26.COV2.S at low or high dose, single or two shots; a few received placebo; per-sample allocation not given. It was on day 63 after the first vaccine or placebo injection that samples were taken. Profiling relied on immunoSEQ multiplex PCR, and the TCRdb table lists in-frame clones only, not all of them. Found here are 350,000 to 450,000 clones, roughly 80% of them singletons; the top ten hold almost 7.5%. This sample comprised peripheral blood, obtained in a trial of Ad26.COV2.S vaccine versus placebo. These receptors were collected from a person between 18 and 60 years old who received the Ad26.COV2.S COVID-19 vaccine or a placebo.

This clone has a handful of counts. The chain carries TRBV6-5 and TRBJ1-5, with TRBD1 matching over 8 bases. Trimming removed 4 bases from V and 6 bases from J; junction bases left unmatched: 2. This CDR3 has 13 residues. Per the germline V gene, CDR1 is MNHEY and CDR2 is SVGAGI. The CDR3 spells CASSSDRGQPQHF. The CDR3 nucleotides are TGTGCCAGCAGTTCCGACAGGGGTCAGCCCCAGCATTTT.

This chain uses TRBV7-2 with TRBJ2-1, with 11 bases matching TRBD2. The V gene end was trimmed by 3 bases and the J gene end by 12 bases; junction bases not matched to a gene: 10. Germline assignment: CDR1 SGHTA and CDR2 FQGNSA. This CDR3 contains 15 residues. CDR3 loop: CASSFRLAGSQGQFF. The DNA for the CDR3 is TGTGCCAGCAGCTTTAGACTAGCGGGGTCCCAGGGGCAGTTCTTC. Full variable domain (missing parts from reference TRBV7-2 and TRBJ2-1): GAGVSQSPSNKVTEKGKDVELRCDPISGHTALYWYRQSLGQGLEFLIYFQGNSAPDKSGLPSDRFSAERTGGSVSTLTIQRTQQEDSAVYLCASSFRLAGSQGQFFGPGTRLTVL.

The chain joins TRBV7-2 to TRBJ2-3; 7 positions agree with TRBD2. Germline CDR1 is SGHTA and CDR2 is FQGNSA. The CDR3 runs 15 residues. V was pared by 5 bases and J by 0 bases, with 5 bases of the junction left unmatched. The CDR3 DNA is TGTGCCAGCAGCCGCAGCGGGGATAGCACAGATACGCAGTATTTT. Protein sequence: CASSRSGDSTDTQYF.

The chain carries TRBV6-5 and TRBJ1-1, with unresolved D. Germline V gives CDR1 MNHEY, CDR2 SVGAGI. This CDR3 is 13 amino acids long. Between the trimmed V and J ends, which lost 7 bases and 3 bases, there was a span of 12 bases. CDR3 region: CASTIKWDTEAFF. CDR3 bases: TGTGCCAGCACTATAAAATGGGACACTGAAGCTTTCTTT.

J is TRBJ1-1 and V is TRBV30; no clear D gene. Trimming cost V 1 base and J 1 base, with 13 bases left between them. Germline V gene lookup returns CDR1 GTSNPN and CDR2 SVGIG (reference sequence). CDR3 length: 15 residues. The CDR3 reads CAWSEGVFGNTEAFF. Written as DNA, the CDR3 is TGTGCCTGGAGTGAGGGCGTTTTTGGGAACACTGAAGCTTTCTTT.

The chain is built from TRBV27 and TRBJ1-1; D uncertain. The germline gives CDR1 MNHEY, CDR2 SMNVEV (reference sequence). With 3 bases removed from V and 1 base from J, the gap between germline ends came to 6 bases. The length of the CDR3 is 13 residues. CDR3 sequence (DNA): TGTGCCAGCAGTTTTGTGGGGAACACTGAAGCTTTCTTT. This codes for CASSFVGNTEAFF.

The V and J genes are TRBV7-2 and TRBJ2-1, with 8 bases aligning to TRBD2. V shed 3 bases, J shed 10 bases, and the junction held 8 bases outside the gene matches. The germline CDR1 and CDR2 sequences are SGHTA and FQGNSA. CDR3 length: 14 amino acids. The CDR3 spells CASSLRTSRGEQFF. The CDR3 DNA sequence: TGTGCCAGCAGCTTGCGGACTAGCAGAGGAGAGCAGTTCTTC.

The chain recombines TRBV6-5 with TRBJ1-1, with D uncertain. Trimming shortened V by 6 bases and J by 1 base, and 15 bases separated the two germline ends. This CDR3 has 15 residues. Germline CDR1 reads MNHEY; CDR2 reads SVGAGI. In nucleotides, the CDR3 is TGTGCCAGCAGAAGACTGCGGGAGGGGAACACTGAAGCTTTCTTT. Translated, it gives CASRRLREGNTEAFF.

The V and J genes are TRBV5-8 and TRBJ2-5; D uncertain. Trimming cost V 3 bases and J 5 bases, with 11 bases left between them. Germline CDR1 and CDR2: SGHTS and YDEGEE. This CDR3 has 13 amino acids. DNA for the CDR3: TGTGCCAGCAGCTCAGTAGGGTCGGAGACCCAGTACTTC. It yields the protein CASSSVGSETQYF.

This clone was picked up one time. The V call is TRBV2, the J call TRBJ2-1; D unresolved. This CDR3 region has 12 residues. Per the germline V gene, CDR1 is SNHLY and CDR2 is FYNNEI. Deletions cut 3 bases from V and 10 bases from J, with 10 bases between. CDR3 DNA sequence: TGTGCCAGCAGTGACCCCCAAGGAGAGCAGTTCTTC. It encodes CASSDPQGEQFF.

The chain couples TRBV5-4 to TRBJ1-2; 8 bases match TRBD1. CDR1 SGHNT and CDR2 YYREEE come from the germline V gene (reference sequence). The CDR3 sequence is 14 residues long. V was pared by 4 bases and J by 4 bases, with 6 bases of the junction left unmatched. The CDR3 sequence: CASSPRTGSYGYTF. DNA for the CDR3: TGTGCCAGCAGCCCCAGGACAGGGAGCTATGGCTACACCTTC.

This chain links TRBV4-2 with TRBJ2-1, with 8 bases lining up with TRBD2. Germline V gives CDR1 LGHNA, CDR2 YNFKEQ. CDR3 length: 16 residues. Trimming removed 3 bases from V and 2 bases from J; junction bases left unmatched: 6. The CDR3 loop is CASSQDGGAAYNEQFF. In DNA, the CDR3 is TGTGCCAGCAGCCAGGACGGGGGGGCCGCCTACAATGAGCAGTTCTTC.

This rearrangement joins TRBV7-6 to TRBJ1-1; TRBD1 matches at 10 bases. V shed 0 bases and J 7 bases; nucleotides not matched to a gene: 14. The CDR3 consists of 18 residues. CDR1 and CDR2 (germline): SGHVS, FNYEAQ. This chain's CDR3 is CASSLARRQGAPRGEAFF. CDR3 sequence (DNA): TGTGCCAGCAGCTTAGCGCGGCGACAGGGGGCCCCAAGGGGTGAAGCTTTCTTT.

The chain recombines TRBV11-3 with TRBJ1-2, with D uncertain. Trimming left V 5 bases short and J 5 bases short, with 9 bases between. The CDR3 loop spans 12 amino acids. Looked up from germline, CDR1 is SGHNT and CDR2 is YENEEA. The CDR3 region is CASSRQRYGYTF. CDR3 sequence (DNA): TGTGCCAGCAGCCGTCAGCGGTATGGCTACACCTTC.

The chain combines TRBV7-3 with TRBJ1-2; D gene uncertain. The V end was cut by 5 bases, the J end by 1 base, with 8 bases between. The CDR3 is made up of 13 amino acids. The germline CDR1 and CDR2 sequences are SGHTA and FQGTGA. The CDR3 loop is CASSESNNYGYTF. The CDR3 DNA sequence: TGTGCCAGCAGCGAGAGCAATAACTATGGCTACACCTTC.

Regarding this clone: The sample holds other DNA sequences that translate to the same CDR3. The DNA of the CDR3 is TGTGCCAGCTCACCACCCGGGGAAAAACTGTTTTTT. It encodes CASSPPGEKLFF. The gene calls are TRBV18 and TRBJ1-4; D is uncertain. From germline, CDR1 is KGHSH and CDR2 LQKENI. The CDR3 extends over 12 amino acids. V lost 0 bases and J 8 bases, leaving 4 bases between the germline ends.

V usage is TRBV2 and J usage is TRBJ1-2; D is possibly TRBD1 (5 bases). CDR3 length: 13 residues. The V and J ends lost 6 bases and 7 bases respectively, with 15 bases between them. Germline lookup yields CDR1 SNHLY and CDR2 FYNNEI. The CDR3 bases are TGTGCCAGCAGGGGGGTAGGCAGCGGTGGCTACACCTTC. It codes for CASRGVGSGGYTF.

The chain is built from TRBV7-9 and TRBJ2-3; 11 nucleotides match TRBD1. This CDR3 has 16 residues. The trim removed 5 bases at V and 4 bases at J, leaving 8 bases unmatched. Germline CDR1 and CDR2: SEHNR and FQNEAQ (reference sequence). This CDR3 reads CASSPMGQGVADTQYF. CDR3 coding DNA: TGTGCCAGCAGCCCGATGGGACAGGGGGTCGCAGATACGCAGTATTTT.

A note on this clone: This sample also contains other DNA sequences that code for the same CDR3. The chain recombines TRBV10-3 with TRBJ1-5; D is possibly TRBD1 (6 bases). Trimming pared 0 bases from V and 4 bases from J, leaving 7 bases between. This CDR3 spans 14 amino acids. The germline V gene encodes CDR1 ENHRY and CDR2 SYGVKD. CDR3 loop: CAISESTGNQPQHF. CDR3 nucleotides: TGTGCCATCAGTGAGTCGACAGGAAATCAGCCCCAGCATTTT.

The chain joins TRBV5-1 to TRBJ2-7; no clear D. Germline CDR1 reads SGHRS; CDR2 reads YFSETQ. The CDR3 extends over 11 amino acids. The V and J ends lost 1 base and 4 bases respectively, with 3 bases between them. The CDR3 spells CASSLYYEQYF. The CDR3 DNA sequence: TGCGCCAGCAGCTTGTATTACGAGCAGTACTTC.

This rearrangement joins TRBV6-5 to TRBJ1-5; D gene unclear. Germline lookup yields CDR1 MNHEY and CDR2 SVGAGI. V was shortened by 5 bases and J by 1 base, with 12 bases between the two germline ends. This CDR3 is built from 15 residues. In DNA form, the CDR3 reads TGTGCCAGCAGTCCCCGGACGGGGAGCAATCAGCCCCAGCATTTT. Translating gives CASSPRTGSNQPQHF.

The gene calls are TRBV5-1 and TRBJ1-6; tentative D call: TRBD1 (5 bases). The CDR3 runs to 15 residues. Germline V gene lookup returns CDR1 SGHRS and CDR2 YFSETQ. V lost 4 bases to trimming and J lost 14 bases, with 22 bases between them. The CDR3 sequence is CASSPDHGRGGSLHF. The CDR3 DNA reads as TGCGCCAGCAGCCCGGACCACGGGCGGGGCGGGTCCCTCCACTTT.

V usage is TRBV11-3 and J usage is TRBJ1-6; D possibly corresponds to TRBD1 (5 bases). Per germline, CDR1 SGHNT and CDR2 YENEEA. Deletions cut 5 bases from V and 11 bases from J, with 13 bases between. The CDR3 extends over 13 amino acids. The DNA for the CDR3 is TGTGCCAGCAGCCCTATTTCAGGGACACCCCTCCACTTT. Protein product: CASSPISGTPLHF.

The chain uses TRBV5-5 and TRBJ1-1; D not certain. The CDR3 contains 14 residues. Per germline, CDR1 SGHKS and CDR2 YYEKEE (reference sequence). Trimming cost V 1 base and J 0 bases, with 7 bases left between them. The CDR3: CASSLTTVNTEAFF. DNA for the CDR3: TGTGCCAGCAGCTTGACTACAGTGAACACTGAAGCTTTCTTT.

This clone was observed a handful of times. CDR3 sequence reads: CASRMGEGNTEAFF. The CDR3 coding sequence is TGTGCCAGCAGGATGGGAGAGGGGAACACTGAAGCTTTCTTT. The chain is built from TRBV2 and TRBJ1-1, with no clear D. The germline CDR1 and CDR2 sequences are SNHLY and FYNNEI. V lost 6 bases and J 1 base, leaving 12 bases between the germline ends. The CDR3 is 14 amino acids.

The table lists this clone with a few counts. V is TRBV18 and J is TRBJ1-6; TRBD1 matches 10 bases. Per the germline V gene, CDR1 is KGHSH and CDR2 is LQKENI. CDR3 size: 14 residues. After removal of 4 bases from V and 7 bases from J, the junction contained 1 base not matched to a gene. CDR3: CASSQDRGNSPLHF. For the CDR3, the DNA is TGTGCCAGCTCACAGGACAGGGGGAATTCACCCCTCCACTTT.

This clone was seen a few times. V usage is TRBV10-1 and J usage is TRBJ2-7; D is ambiguous. The CDR3 loop spans 13 amino acids. V was clipped by 10 bases and J by 4 bases, with 17 bases between them. Per the germline V gene, CDR1 is WNHNN and CDR2 is SYGVQD (reference sequence). This CDR3 reads CAISDGVRYEQYF. The DNA of the CDR3 is TGCGCCATCTCGGACGGTGTTCGGTACGAGCAGTACTTC.

On this clone itself: This sample includes further DNA sequences coding for the same CDR3. The chain is built from TRBV15 and TRBJ2-1, with 10 nucleotides matching TRBD1. The CDR3 spans 13 residues. Germline trimming cut 5 bases from V and 6 bases from J; bases unmatched to any gene: 1. CDR1 and CDR2 from the germline V gene are LNHNV and YYDKDF (reference sequence). The CDR3 loop is CATSRDRGNEQFF. CDR3 coding DNA: TGTGCCACCAGCCGGGACAGGGGCAATGAGCAGTTCTTC.